This TCR beta chain was sequenced for a study of control samples from healthy donors and cancer patients. The method was immunoSEQ multiplex PCR; TCRdb's version includes in-frame clones alone and lacks a portion of them. The sample shows some 210,000 clones, over 80% of them seen only once. With 2 bases removed from V and 6 bases from J, the gap between germline ends came to 14 bases. Germline CDR1 LGHDT, CDR2 YNNKEL (reference sequence). CDR3 size: 16 residues. Sequencing was performed on blood. The receptor was derived from a man younger than 45 in good health. The chain recombines TRBV3-1 (or the pseudogene TRBV3-2) with TRBJ1-6; a possible D gene is TRBD1 (5 bases). The DNA of the CDR3 is TGTGCCAGCAGCCAATATGGAACAGGTGGTAATTCACCCCTCCACTTT. Protein product: CASSQYGTGGNSPLHF.